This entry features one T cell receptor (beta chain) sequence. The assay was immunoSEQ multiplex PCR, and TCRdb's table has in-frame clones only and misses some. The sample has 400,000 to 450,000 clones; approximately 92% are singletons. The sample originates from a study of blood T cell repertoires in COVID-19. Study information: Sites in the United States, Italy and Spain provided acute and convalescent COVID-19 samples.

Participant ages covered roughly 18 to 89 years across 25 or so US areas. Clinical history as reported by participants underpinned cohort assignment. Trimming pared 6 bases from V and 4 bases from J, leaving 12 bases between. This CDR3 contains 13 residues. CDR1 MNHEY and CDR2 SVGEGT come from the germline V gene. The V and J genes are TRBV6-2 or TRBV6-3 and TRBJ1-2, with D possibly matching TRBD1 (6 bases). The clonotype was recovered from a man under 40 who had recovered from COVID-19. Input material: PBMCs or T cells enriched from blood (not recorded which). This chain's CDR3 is CASSDTGFYGYTF. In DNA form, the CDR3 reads TGTGCCAGCAGCGATACAGGGTTCTATGGCTACACCTTC.